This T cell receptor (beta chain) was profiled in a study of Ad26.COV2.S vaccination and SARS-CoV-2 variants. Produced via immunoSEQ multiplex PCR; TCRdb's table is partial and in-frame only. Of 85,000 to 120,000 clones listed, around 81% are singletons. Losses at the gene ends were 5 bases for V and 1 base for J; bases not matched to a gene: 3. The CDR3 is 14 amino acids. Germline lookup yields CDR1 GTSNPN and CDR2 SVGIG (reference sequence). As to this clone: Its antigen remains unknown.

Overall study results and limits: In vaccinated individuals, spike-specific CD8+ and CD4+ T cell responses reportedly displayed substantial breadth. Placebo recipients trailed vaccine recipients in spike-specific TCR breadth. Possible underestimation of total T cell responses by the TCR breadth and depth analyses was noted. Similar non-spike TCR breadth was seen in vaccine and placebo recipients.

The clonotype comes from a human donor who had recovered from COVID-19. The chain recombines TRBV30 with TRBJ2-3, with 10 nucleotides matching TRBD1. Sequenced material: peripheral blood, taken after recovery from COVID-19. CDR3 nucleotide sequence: TGTGCCTGGGACGGGACAGGGGGCACAGATACGCAGTATTTT. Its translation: CAWDGTGGTDTQYF.